A selection of T cell receptor beta chains follows, all from one sample in a study of T-cell reconstitution after alpha-beta-depleted transplantation in children. Using its own MiXCR run on the PCR reads, TCRdb lists one record per CDR3 protein. This sample has some 200,000 distinct CDR3 sequences; more than 12% occur once, and the top ten carry 13%. The sequencing used PBMCs from the stem cell graft donor, collected from the stem cell graft. These TCRs come from a human donor who donated a stem cell graft to a child with acute lymphoblastic leukemia. Each CDR3 is given with its conserved first and last residue. D genes are given only for firm matches. Not all rows give a size; the values are once, few, many and, for expanded clones, a class.

d_call	v_call	clone_size	j_call	cdr3_nt	cdr3_aa
-	TRBV12-3/TRBV12-4	many	TRBJ2-2	TGTGCCAGCAGAGGCGGGACAGCCAACACCGGGGAGCTGTTTTTT	CASRGGTANTGELFF
-	TRBV5-1	many	TRBJ2-7	TGCGCCAGCAGCTTGCAGGGAGATCACTCCGAGCAGTACTTC	CASSLQGDHSEQYF
TRBD2	TRBV7-2	few	TRBJ2-2	TGTGCCAGCAGCCCGCCCCAGCGGGAGAACGGGGAGCTGTTTTTT	CASSPPQRENGELFF
TRBD2	TRBV24-1	many	TRBJ2-3	TGTGCCACCAGTGATGAGACTAGCGGGAGGGCAGATACGCAGTATTTT	CATSDETSGRADTQYF
TRBD2	TRBV6-5	many	TRBJ2-4	TGTGCCAGCAGTTGGCTAGCGGGACTCGCCAAAAACATTCAGTACTTC	CASSWLAGLAKNIQYF
TRBD1	TRBV12-3/TRBV12-4	many	TRBJ2-7	TGTGCCAGTGGAAAGGGGGCCCACGAGCAGTACTTC	CASGKGAHEQYF
-	TRBV5-1	few	TRBJ1-5	TGCGCCAGCAGCGGGGACATCAATCAGCCCCAGCATTTT	CASSGDINQPQHF
TRBD2	TRBV5-1	many	TRBJ2-1	TGCGCCAGCAGCTCTTTAGCGGGAGGAGATGAGCAGTTCTTC	CASSSLAGGDEQFF
TRBD1	TRBV7-8	many	TRBJ2-2	TGTGCCAGCAGCTCCCGGGACAGGGGAACTGGGGAGCTGTTTTTT	CASSSRDRGTGELFF
TRBD2	TRBV7-7	many	TRBJ2-2	TGTGCTAGCAGCTTGGGGGAGCGGGGGAACACCGGGGAGCTGTTTTTT	CASSLGERGNTGELFF
-	TRBV12-3/TRBV12-4	many	TRBJ1-5	TGTGCCAGCAGTACGCCGGGGGCAGGGAATCAGCCCCAGCATTTT	CASSTPGAGNQPQHF
-	TRBV5-1	many	TRBJ1-1	TGCGCCAGCAGCTTGGCGACGGACACTGAAGCTTTCTTT	CASSLATDTEAFF
TRBD2	TRBV7-8	few	TRBJ2-1	TGTGCCAGCAGCTCACGAGGAATGGTAGCGGGGGCCTACAATGAGCAGTTCTTC	CASSSRGMVAGAYNEQFF
-	TRBV11-3	few	TRBJ2-7	TGTGCCAGCAGCTTGCTAGGGATCGAGCAGTACTTC	CASSLLGIEQYF
-	TRBV25-1	many	TRBJ2-7	TGTGCCACCCGATTTGGACATCGCTACGAGCAGTACTTC	CATRFGHRYEQYF
TRBD1	TRBV10-3	many	TRBJ2-1	TGTGCCATCAGTCAAATCGGACAGGGGGCCTACAATGAGCAGTTCTTC	CAISQIGQGAYNEQFF
TRBD1	TRBV6-2/TRBV6-3	few	TRBJ2-6	TGTGCCAGCAGTTACAATAAAGGCGGGACAGGGGGTACTGGGGCCAACGTCCTGACTTTC	CASSYNKGGTGGTGANVLTF
-	TRBV19	-	TRBJ2-7	TGTGCCAGTAGTAGGGTGCTGACAGGAAGGACCTACGAGCAGTACTTC	CASSRVLTGRTYEQYF
-	TRBV5-1	many	TRBJ2-2	TGCGCCAGCAGCAGGGGACGGCCGGACACCGGGGAGCTGTTTTTT	CASSRGRPDTGELFF
TRBD2	TRBV5-5	many	TRBJ2-1	TGTGCCAGCACCGTCCCAGCGGGAGGGTGGAATGAGCAGTTCTTC	CASTVPAGGWNEQFF
TRBD1	TRBV12-3/TRBV12-4	many	TRBJ2-1	TGTGCCAGCACCTCCTGGGACAGACGCGACAATGAGCAGTTCTTC	CASTSWDRRDNEQFF
-	TRBV29-1	-	TRBJ2-7	TGCAGCGTTGAACCGGGAAATGGGGGTGAGCAGTACTTC	CSVEPGNGGEQYF
-	TRBV11-3	many	TRBJ1-5	TGTGCCAGCAGCCTGGGGGGGGGTCAGCCCCAGCATTTT	CASSLGGGQPQHF
TRBD2	TRBV12-3/TRBV12-4	few	TRBJ2-5	TGTGCCAGCAGCTACGCTATAGCGGGGGGGGTCCAAGAGACCCAGTACTTC	CASSYAIAGGVQETQYF